The next 32 T cell receptor beta chains were all read from a single sample in a study of coeliac disease. Profiled with immunoSEQ multiplex PCR; TCRdb holds only in-frame clones, not every one. The sample has around 3,400 clones, around half seen once; the top ten hold around 10%. Specimen: intraepithelial lymphocytes from the gut. These receptors originate from a woman aged 70-85 years with celiac disease.

This clone was seen only a few times. The chain combines TRBV27 with TRBJ2-1, with TRBD2 matching over 7 bases. This CDR3 comprises 16 residues. CDR1 and CDR2 (germline): MNHEY, SMNVEV (reference sequence). Losses at the gene ends were 6 bases for V and 8 bases for J; bases not matched to a gene: 16. CDR3 coding DNA: TGTGCCAGCAGCGAAGAGTCCGGGACTAATATAGATGAGCAGTTCTTC. Residues: CASSEESGTNIDEQFF.

The table lists this clone with a few counts. V usage is TRBV9 and J usage is TRBJ1-2; no reliable D call. The length of the CDR3 is 11 residues. Trimming stripped 6 bases from V and 4 bases from J, with 7 bases between. Germline CDR1 SGDLS, CDR2 YYNGEE. The CDR3 protein is CASMSIYGYTF. For the CDR3, the DNA is TGTGCCAGCATGTCTATCTATGGCTACACCTTC. The whole variable domain, remainder taken from reference TRBV9 and TRBJ1-2, is DSGVTQTPKHLITATGQRVTLRCSPRSGDLSVYWYQQSLDQGLQFLIQYYNGEERAKGNILERFSAQQFPDLHSELNLSSLELGDSALYFCASMSIYGYTFGSGTRLTVV.

The J gene is TRBJ2-6, the V gene TRBV30; 8 nucleotides match TRBD1. The V segment lost 1 base and the J segment 2 bases; nucleotides outside the gene matches: 13. The CDR3 contains 19 residues. In germline, CDR1 is GTSNPN, CDR2 SVGIG (reference sequence). CDR3 sequence (DNA): TGTGCCTGGAGTGACCTAGTGCAGGACAGGGATCCTGGGGCCAACGTCCTGACTTTC. Translation: CAWSDLVQDRDPGANVLTF.

This clone is large. The V call is TRBV4-1, the J call TRBJ2-3; 8 bases are a match to TRBD2. This CDR3 contains 15 residues. In germline, CDR1 is MGHRA, CDR2 YSYEKL. V lost 4 bases and J lost 6; bases outside the gene matches: 9. CDR3 nucleotide sequence: TGCGCCAGCAGCCTCGTCGGGGGGGGTGAGGATACGCAGTATTTT. Translating it yields CASSLVGGGEDTQYF.

This clone was detected a few times. At one end the junction does not follow the germline gene, possibly because of a read error. The V gene is TRBV7-7, the J gene TRBJ2-1; 10 positions match TRBD1. Germline loops: CDR1 SSHAT, CDR2 FNYEAQ (reference sequence). CDR3 length: 15 residues. CDR3 region: CASSTGTGEGNEQFF. The CDR3 DNA sequence: TGTGCTAGCAGCACCGGGACAGGGGAGGGCAATGAGCAGTTCTTC.

This clone was seen only a few times. This rearrangement joins TRBV5-5 to TRBJ2-7, with a possible D match to TRBD1 (6 bases). Germline V gene data show CDR1 as SGHKS and CDR2 as YYEKEE (reference sequence). The CDR3 has 14 residues. V was shortened by 0 bases and J by 2 bases, with 9 bases between the two germline ends. The CDR3 DNA is TGTGCCAGCAGCTTGGAACAGGGACCCTACGAGCAGTACTTC. It codes for CASSLEQGPYEQYF.

The CDR3 nucleotides read TGTGCCAGCAGCGGAGATAGAATAGGCTACACCTTC. Translated, it gives CASSGDRIGYTF. This chain links TRBV7-2 with TRBJ1-2; D uncertain. Trimming pared 5 bases from V and 8 bases from J, leaving 12 bases between. The CDR3 is made up of 12 amino acids. The germline V gene encodes CDR1 SGHTA and CDR2 FQGNSA. Variable domain in full (rest from reference TRBV7-2 and TRBJ1-2): GAGVSQSPSNKVTEKGKDVELRCDPISGHTALYWYRQSLGQGLEFLIYFQGNSAPDKSGLPSDRFSAERTGGSVSTLTIQRTQQEDSAVYLCASSGDRIGYTFGSGTRLTVV.

The rearrangement links TRBV2 to TRBJ2-2; 9 bases are shared with TRBD2. After removal of 8 bases from V and 7 bases from J, the junction contained 11 bases not matched to a gene. CDR1 is SNHLY, CDR2 FYNNEI, per germline. The CDR3 is 15 residues long. CDR3 DNA: TGTGCCAGCGGGACTAGCCTTTACGTCGGCGGGGAGCTGTTTTTT. Amino acid sequence: CASGTSLYVGGELFF.

The J gene is TRBJ1-1, the V gene TRBV7-2; D is unresolved. The germline gives CDR1 SGHTA, CDR2 FQGNSA. Trimming removed 2 bases from V and 1 base from J, with 5 bases in between. CDR3 size: 13 residues. Written as DNA, the CDR3 is TGTGCCAGCAGCTTACAGTCGAACACTGAAGCTTTCTTT. Translated: CASSLQSNTEAFF.

The V call is TRBV7-9, the J call TRBJ1-2; 10 bases are shared with TRBD1. The CDR3 is made up of 15 amino acids. The germline CDR1 and CDR2 sequences are SEHNR and FQNEAQ (reference sequence). V lost 3 bases and J lost 7; bases outside the gene matches: 8. The CDR3 sequence is CASSFWDRGDSGYTF. The CDR3 nucleotides are TGTGCCAGCAGCTTCTGGGACAGGGGAGATAGTGGCTACACCTTC.

This clone has only a few counts. The chain combines TRBV28 with TRBJ2-7; 10 positions match TRBD1. The CDR3 totals 14 residues. Trimming at V came to 3 bases and at J to 4 bases, leaving 3 bases not matched to a gene. Germline-derived CDR1 and CDR2 are MDHEN and SYDVKM. CDR3 DNA sequence: TGTGCCAGCAGTTTGACAGGGGGCAATTACGAGCAGTACTTC. Translation: CASSLTGGNYEQYF.

The CDR3 loop reads CASSQRQGARYEQYF. The CDR3, as DNA: TGCGCCAGCAGCCAGAGACAGGGGGCGCGGTACGAGCAGTACTTC. This chain connects TRBV4-3 to TRBJ2-7; 10 bases agree with TRBD1. This CDR3 is 15 amino acids long. The V gene end was trimmed by 3 bases and the J gene end by 4 bases; junction bases not matched to a gene: 6. The V gene's germline CDR1 is LGHNA and CDR2 YSLEER.

The chain combines TRBV5-6 with TRBJ1-2; D is possibly TRBD1 (5 bases). V was cut by 2 bases and J by 3 bases, with 11 bases left in between. The V gene's germline CDR1 is SGHDT and CDR2 YYEEEE. CDR3 length: 14 amino acids. The CDR3 coding sequence is TGTGCCAGCAGCTTCCTAGGGGTTGACTATGGCTACACCTTC. This gives the protein CASSFLGVDYGYTF.

The genes are TRBV21-1 and TRBJ2-7; the D segment call TRBD2 is taken from the table without a DNA check. TRBV21-1 is tagged as a pseudogene. CDR3 size: 16 residues. For the CDR3, the DNA is TGTGCCAGCAGTACCATAGTAGCTACACGTTTAGACGAGCAGTACTTC. Translating gives CASSTIVATRLDEQYF.

This clone was detected only a few times. The rearrangement links TRBV4-3 to TRBJ1-1, with D perhaps matching TRBD1 (5 bases). Trimming left V 4 bases short and J 6 bases short, with 15 bases between. The CDR3 extends over 14 amino acids. Germline assignment: CDR1 LGHNA and CDR2 YSLEER. CDR3 sequence: CASSRTEWGSEAFF. CDR3 nucleotides: TGCGCCAGCAGCCGAACCGAGTGGGGCTCTGAAGCTTTCTTT.

CDR3 nucleotide sequence: TGCGCCAGCAGCCTAGGACAGTTCCAAGAGACCCAGTACTTC. Translated: CASSLGQFQETQYF. The V gene is TRBV4-1, the J gene TRBJ2-5; D possibly corresponds to TRBD1 (6 bases). Per germline, CDR1 MGHRA and CDR2 YSYEKL. V was pared by 4 bases and J by 1 base, with 10 bases between. The CDR3 extends over 14 amino acids.

The genes are TRBV4-1 and TRBJ1-1, with D perhaps matching TRBD1 (5 bases). V gave up 0 bases and J gave up 1 base, with 9 bases separating them. The CDR3 covers 15 residues. Germline CDR1 is MGHRA and CDR2 is YSYEKL. The CDR3 coding sequence is TGCGCCAGCAGCCAAGAGGGGGGAACGAACACTGAAGCTTTCTTT. Amino acid sequence: CASSQEGGTNTEAFF.

The CDR3, as DNA: TGTGCCAGCAGCCCGGACAGGGAAAATCAGCCCCAGCATTTT. Translating it yields CASSPDRENQPQHF. The chain joins TRBV28 to TRBJ1-5; 8 bases line up with TRBD1. Germline V lookup: CDR1 MDHEN, CDR2 SYDVKM. The CDR3 runs to 14 residues. V dropped 6 bases and J dropped 4; count of bases not matched to a gene: 5.

This clone was observed a few times. This sequence joins TRBV6-5 and TRBJ2-7; tentatively, D is TRBD1 (5 bases). With 2 bases removed from V and 4 bases from J, the gap between germline ends came to 12 bases. Germline CDR1 is MNHEY and CDR2 is SVGAGI. The CDR3 runs 14 residues. In DNA form, the CDR3 reads TGTGCCAGCAGTTACGGGGCCACGCTTTACGAGCAGTACTTC. It is translated as CASSYGATLYEQYF.

CDR3 loop: CASSLAALSVKVMNTEAFF. As DNA, the CDR3 is TGTGCCAGCAGCTTAGCAGCGTTGTCAGTAAAGGTCATGAACACTGAAGCTTTCTTT. This chain joins TRBV11-2 and TRBJ1-1; no reliable D call. Trimming stripped 1 base from V and 0 bases from J, with 21 bases between. The CDR3 length is 19 residues. Per germline, CDR1 SGHAT and CDR2 FQNNGV.

The chain combines TRBV27 with TRBJ2-1, with 9 bases that match TRBD2. CDR3 length equals 15 residues. Germline V CDR1 and CDR2: MNHEY, SMNVEV (reference sequence). Trimming removed 3 bases from V and 3 bases from J; junction bases left unmatched: 3. The DNA of the CDR3 is TGTGCCAGCAGTTTGGCGGGGGGGCTCTACAATGAGCAGTTCTTC. Translating it yields CASSLAGGLYNEQFF.

The chain recombines TRBV4-3 with TRBJ2-7, with TRBD1 matching over 10 bases. The ends lost 0 bases at V and 2 bases at J; junction bases unmatched: 13. Germline assignment: CDR1 LGHNA and CDR2 YSLEER. This CDR3 has 19 residues. The CDR3 DNA is TGCGCCAGCAGCCAAGAAAGACAGGGGGCGGGGCGGGCCGCCTACGAGCAGTACTTC. Amino acids: CASSQERQGAGRAAYEQYF.

This chain links TRBV28 with TRBJ2-5, with 12 bases matching TRBD2. Germline trimming cut 6 bases from V and 5 bases from J; bases unmatched to any gene: 7. Germline values: CDR1 MDHEN, CDR2 SYDVKM. The CDR3 has 15 amino acids. This CDR3 reads CASSLGTSGWETQYF. For the CDR3, the DNA is TGTGCCAGCAGCCTAGGGACTAGCGGGTGGGAGACCCAGTACTTC.

V is TRBV12-5 and J is TRBJ2-7, with 9 bases matching TRBD1. The CDR3 consists of 13 residues. V gave up 5 bases and J gave up 3 bases; unmatched junction bases: 2. Germline CDR1 is LGHNT and CDR2 is FRNRAP. CDR3 sequence reads: CASGVDRGYEQYF. For the CDR3, the DNA is TGTGCTAGTGGTGTGGACAGGGGCTACGAGCAGTACTTC.

The chain has TRBV7-9 and TRBJ2-7; 7 bases match TRBD2. The CDR3 covers 14 residues. Per germline, CDR1 SEHNR and CDR2 FQNEAQ (reference sequence). With 7 bases clipped from V and 3 bases from J, the junction kept 9 bases outside the gene matches. The DNA for the CDR3 is TGTGCCAGCACCCTGGCGGGGGTCGGCTACGAGCAGTACTTC. Its protein is CASTLAGVGYEQYF.

This chain connects TRBV6-6 to TRBJ2-3; TRBD2 is a possible D gene (6 bases). With 6 bases removed from V and 1 base from J, the gap between germline ends came to 14 bases. The CDR3 extends over 15 amino acids. In germline, CDR1 is MNHNY, CDR2 SVGAGI (reference sequence). The CDR3 is CASSSTTRRTDTQYF. For the CDR3, the DNA is TGTGCCAGCAGCTCCACGACTAGGCGCACAGATACGCAGTATTTT.

Of note for this clone: This sample includes further DNA sequences coding for the same CDR3. J is TRBJ2-5 and V is TRBV7-2; 8 bases are shared with TRBD2. Germline V gene data show CDR1 as SGHTA and CDR2 as FQGNSA. The CDR3 totals 13 residues. The trim removed 5 bases at V and 3 bases at J, leaving 2 bases unmatched. The CDR3 DNA reads as TGTGCCAGCAGCCGGGGGGGGGAAGAGACCCAGTACTTC. Protein product: CASSRGGEETQYF.

The chain uses TRBV27 and TRBJ1-2; 8 nucleotides align to TRBD1. V was clipped by 0 bases and J by 8 bases; unmatched bases: 5. Germline values: CDR1 MNHEY, CDR2 SMNVEV (reference sequence). The CDR3 has 14 residues. The CDR3 coding sequence is TGTGCCAGCAGTTTATCCCCACAGGGGGTGGGCTACACCTTC. Its translation is CASSLSPQGVGYTF.

V gene TRBV9 combines with J gene TRBJ1-2, with D perhaps matching TRBD1 (6 bases). From germline, CDR1 is SGDLS and CDR2 YYNGEE. The CDR3 is 14 amino acids. Deletions cut 0 bases from V and 3 bases from J, with 9 bases between. The CDR3 loop is CASSVGDTHYGYTF. CDR3 coding DNA: TGTGCCAGCAGCGTAGGGGACACACACTATGGCTACACCTTC.

This clone is classed as medium-sized (0.01 to 0.1%). This chain joins TRBV7-2 and TRBJ2-7, with a possible D match to TRBD1 (6 bases). Germline V gives CDR1 SGHTA, CDR2 FQGNSA. V shed 5 bases and J shed 0 bases, with 20 bases lying between them. The CDR3 is 17 amino acids. CDR3 sequence (DNA): TGTGCCAGCAGCCCCAGGGGTCGACACCACTACTCCTACGAGCAGTACTTC. Protein sequence: CASSPRGRHHYSYEQYF.

The chain carries TRBV30 and TRBJ1-2, with TRBD1 matching 9 bases. The CDR3 consists of 14 residues. Looked up from germline, CDR1 is GTSNPN and CDR2 is SVGIG (reference sequence). The J segment lost 7 bases and the V segment lost 0 bases, leaving 6 bases of the junction unmatched. The CDR3 DNA is TGTGCCTGGAGTGTCTACGGGGACAGGGTTGGCTACACCTTC. Translation gives CAWSVYGDRVGYTF. The whole variable domain, remainder taken from reference TRBV30 and TRBJ1-2, is SQTIHQWPATLVQPVGSPLSLECTVEGTSNPNLYWYRQAAGRGLQLLFYSVGIGQISSEVPQNLSASRPQDRQFILSSKKLLLSDSGFYLCAWSVYGDRVGYTFGSGTRLTVV.

In this sample, this clone turned up once. A junction end diverges from the germline sequence, so it may reflect a read error. CDR3 in amino acids: CASSLLAGQGTQYF. The CDR3 region has the DNA TGTGCCAGCAGTCTTCTAGCGGGGCAAGGGACCCAGTACTTC. This sequence joins TRBV27 and TRBJ2-5, with TRBD2 matching over 9 bases. The CDR3 totals 14 residues. The germline V gene encodes CDR1 MNHEY and CDR2 SMNVEV (reference sequence).